The clone carrying this T cell receptor beta chain has only a few counts. Trimming shortened V by 4 bases and J by 3 bases, and 15 bases separated the two germline ends. This CDR3 spans 15 amino acids. Unique molecular identifiers were incorporated during preparation of the TCRbeta library. TCRdb re-derived calls from the PCR reads in MiXCR, one entry per CDR3 protein. The table lists some 490,000 distinct CDR3 sequences, about an eighth of them singletons. This entry belongs to a study of T-cell reconstitution after alpha-beta-depleted transplantation in children. The sample here was PBMCs from the stem cell graft donor, taken from the stem cell graft. The V call is TRBV12-3 or TRBV12-4, the J call TRBJ1-1; D possibly corresponds to TRBD1 (6 bases). The sequence was collected from a human donor who donated a stem cell graft to a child with combined immunodeficiency. The CDR3 sequence: CASSSPVGADTEAFF. The DNA for the CDR3 is TGTGCCAGCAGTTCCCCCGTGGGGGCGGACACTGAAGCTTTCTTT.